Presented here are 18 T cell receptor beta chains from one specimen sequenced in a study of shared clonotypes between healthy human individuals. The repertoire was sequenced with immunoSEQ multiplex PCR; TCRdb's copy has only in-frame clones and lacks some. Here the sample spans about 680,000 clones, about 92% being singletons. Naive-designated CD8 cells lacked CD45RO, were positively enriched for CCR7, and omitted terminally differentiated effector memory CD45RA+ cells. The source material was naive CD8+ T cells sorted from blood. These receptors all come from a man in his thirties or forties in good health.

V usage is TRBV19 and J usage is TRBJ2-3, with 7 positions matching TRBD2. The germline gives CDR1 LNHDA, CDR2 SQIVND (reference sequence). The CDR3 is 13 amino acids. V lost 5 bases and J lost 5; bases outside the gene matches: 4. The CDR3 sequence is CASSPLAEDTQYF. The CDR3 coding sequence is TGTGCCAGTAGTCCCCTAGCGGAAGATACGCAGTATTTT.

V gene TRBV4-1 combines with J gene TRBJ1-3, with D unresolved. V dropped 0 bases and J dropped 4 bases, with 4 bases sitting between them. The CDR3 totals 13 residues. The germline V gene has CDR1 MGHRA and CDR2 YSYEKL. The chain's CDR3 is CASSQDGGNTIYF. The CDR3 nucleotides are TGCGCCAGCAGCCAAGACGGAGGAAACACCATATATTTT.

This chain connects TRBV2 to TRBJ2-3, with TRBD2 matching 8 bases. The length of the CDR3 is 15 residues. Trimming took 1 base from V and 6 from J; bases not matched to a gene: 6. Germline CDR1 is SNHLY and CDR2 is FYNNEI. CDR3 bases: TGTGCCAGCAGTGAAGGACTAGCGCCTCCGGATACGCAGTATTTT. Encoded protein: CASSEGLAPPDTQYF.

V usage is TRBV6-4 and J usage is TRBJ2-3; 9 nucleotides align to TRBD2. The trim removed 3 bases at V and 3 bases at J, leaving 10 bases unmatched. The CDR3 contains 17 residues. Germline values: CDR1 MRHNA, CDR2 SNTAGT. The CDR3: CASSDWGGRARTDTQYF. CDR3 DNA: TGTGCCAGCAGTGATTGGGGCGGGAGGGCCCGGACAGATACGCAGTATTTT.

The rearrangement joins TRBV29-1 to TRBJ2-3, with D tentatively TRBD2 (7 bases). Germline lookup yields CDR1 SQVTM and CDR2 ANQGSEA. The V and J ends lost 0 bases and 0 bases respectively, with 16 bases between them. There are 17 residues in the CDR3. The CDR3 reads CSVEDSEGGGSTDTQYF. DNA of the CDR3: TGCAGCGTTGAAGATAGTGAAGGGGGGGGAAGCACAGATACGCAGTATTTT.

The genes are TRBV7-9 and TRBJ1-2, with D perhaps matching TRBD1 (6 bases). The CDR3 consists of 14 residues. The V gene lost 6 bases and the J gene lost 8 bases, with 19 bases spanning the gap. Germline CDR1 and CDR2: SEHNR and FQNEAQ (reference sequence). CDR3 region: CASRGGGSEYGYTF. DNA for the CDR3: TGTGCCAGCAGGGGAGGGGGTTCAGAGTACGGCTACACCTTC.

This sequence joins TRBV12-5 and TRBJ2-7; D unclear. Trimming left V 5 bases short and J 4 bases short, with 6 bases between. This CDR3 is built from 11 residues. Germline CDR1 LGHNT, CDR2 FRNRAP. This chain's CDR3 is CASGVQYEQYF. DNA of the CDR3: TGTGCTAGTGGTGTCCAATACGAGCAGTACTTC.

The CDR3 bases are TGCGCCAGCAGCATGACTCGAAACACCGGGGAGCTGTTTTTT. The encoded protein is CASSMTRNTGELFF. The J gene is TRBJ2-2, the V gene TRBV4-3; D remains ambiguous. Trimming stripped 5 bases from V and 2 bases from J, with 9 bases between. The CDR3 is made up of 14 amino acids. Germline loops: CDR1 LGHNA, CDR2 YSLEER.

The CDR3 DNA reads TGTGCCAGCAGCAGGGACAGCTCCTACGAGCAGTACTTC. Its protein is CASSRDSSYEQYF. The J gene is TRBJ2-7, the V gene TRBV14; 7 positions agree with TRBD1. The CDR3 extends over 13 amino acids. J was trimmed by 0 bases and V by 5 bases; bases with no gene match: 1. The germline V gene has CDR1 SGHDN and CDR2 FVKESK.

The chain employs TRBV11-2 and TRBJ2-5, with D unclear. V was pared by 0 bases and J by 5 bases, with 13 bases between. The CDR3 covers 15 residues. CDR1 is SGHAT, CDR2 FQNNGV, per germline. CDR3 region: CASSLDPVIAETQYF. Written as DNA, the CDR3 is TGTGCCAGCAGCTTAGATCCTGTGATCGCTGAGACCCAGTACTTC.

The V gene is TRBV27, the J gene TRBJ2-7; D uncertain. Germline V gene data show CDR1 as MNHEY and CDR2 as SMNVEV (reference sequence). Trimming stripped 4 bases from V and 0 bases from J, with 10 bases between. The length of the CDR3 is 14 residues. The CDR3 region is CASSSRRSSYEQYF. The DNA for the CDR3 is TGTGCCAGCAGTTCACGGCGGTCCTCCTACGAGCAGTACTTC.

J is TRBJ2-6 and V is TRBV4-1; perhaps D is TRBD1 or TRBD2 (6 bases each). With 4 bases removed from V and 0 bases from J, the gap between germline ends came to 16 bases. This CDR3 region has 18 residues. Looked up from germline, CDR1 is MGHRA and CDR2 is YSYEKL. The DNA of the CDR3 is TGCGCCAGCAGCCCTAGCGACAGGTTTTACTCTGGGGCCAACGTCCTGACTTTC. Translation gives CASSPSDRFYSGANVLTF.

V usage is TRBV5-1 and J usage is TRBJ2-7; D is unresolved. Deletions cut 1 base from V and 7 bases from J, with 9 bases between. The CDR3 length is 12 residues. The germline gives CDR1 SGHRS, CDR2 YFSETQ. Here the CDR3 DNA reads TGCGCCAGCAGCTTGAGTTATGATGAGCAGTACTTC. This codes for CASSLSYDEQYF.

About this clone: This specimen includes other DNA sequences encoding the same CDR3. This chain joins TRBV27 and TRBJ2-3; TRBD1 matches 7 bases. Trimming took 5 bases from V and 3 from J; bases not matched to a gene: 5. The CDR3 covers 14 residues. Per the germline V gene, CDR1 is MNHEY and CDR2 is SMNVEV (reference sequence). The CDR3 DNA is TGTGCCAGCAGTCTCTCGACAGGGACAGATACGCAGTATTTT. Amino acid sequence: CASSLSTGTDTQYF.

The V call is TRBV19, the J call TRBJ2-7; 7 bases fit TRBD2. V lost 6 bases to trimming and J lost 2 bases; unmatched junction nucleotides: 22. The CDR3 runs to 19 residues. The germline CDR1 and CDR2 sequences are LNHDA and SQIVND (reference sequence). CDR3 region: CASSSGSLAGHVPPYEQYF. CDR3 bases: TGTGCCAGTAGCTCCGGCTCGTTAGCGGGCCATGTCCCCCCCTACGAGCAGTACTTC. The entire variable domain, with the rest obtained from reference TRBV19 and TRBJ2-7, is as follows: DGGITQSPKYLFRKEGQNVTLSCEQNLNHDAMYWYRQDPGQGLRLIYYSQIVNDFQKGDIAEGYSVSREKKESFPLTVTSAQKNPTAFYLCASSSGSLAGHVPPYEQYFGPGTRLTVT.

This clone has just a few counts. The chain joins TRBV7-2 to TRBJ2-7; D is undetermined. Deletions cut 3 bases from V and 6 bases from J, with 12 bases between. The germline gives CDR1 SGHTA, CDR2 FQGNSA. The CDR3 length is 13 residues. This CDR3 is CASSFPTPSEQYF. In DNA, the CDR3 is TGTGCCAGCAGCTTCCCCACGCCGAGCGAGCAGTACTTC.

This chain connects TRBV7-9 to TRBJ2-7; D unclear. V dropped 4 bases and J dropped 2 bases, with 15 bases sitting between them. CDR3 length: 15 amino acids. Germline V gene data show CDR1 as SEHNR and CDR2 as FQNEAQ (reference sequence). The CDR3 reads CASSSISRTPYEQYF. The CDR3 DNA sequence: TGTGCCAGCAGCTCCATCTCCCGTACTCCCTACGAGCAGTACTTC.

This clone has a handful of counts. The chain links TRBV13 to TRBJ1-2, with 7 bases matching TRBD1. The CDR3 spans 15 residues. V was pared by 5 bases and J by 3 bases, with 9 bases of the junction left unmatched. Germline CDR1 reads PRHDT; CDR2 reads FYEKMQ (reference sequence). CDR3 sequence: CASSLWDSTHYGYTF. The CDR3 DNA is TGTGCCAGCAGCCTTTGGGACAGCACTCACTATGGCTACACCTTC.